The clone carrying this TCR beta chain appeared a few times. One junction end does not reproduce the germline sequence, and a read error may be involved. These data are taken from a study of cytomegalovirus exposure and HLA in healthy donors. Some clones are missing from TCRdb's copy, which holds only in-frame ones; the method was immunoSEQ multiplex PCR. The sample has about 150,000 clones; about 82% are singletons. The CDR3 is 13 residues long. Germline V gene sequence: CDR1 SGHTA, CDR2 FQGTGA. The V call is TRBV7-3, the J call TRBJ2-1; D gene unclear. The receptor's source is a human donor in good health. Sequencing used PBMCs. In DNA, the CDR3 is TGTGCCAGCAGCCTAACTCCAGACAATGAGCAGTTCTTC. Translation gives CASSLTPDNEQFF.